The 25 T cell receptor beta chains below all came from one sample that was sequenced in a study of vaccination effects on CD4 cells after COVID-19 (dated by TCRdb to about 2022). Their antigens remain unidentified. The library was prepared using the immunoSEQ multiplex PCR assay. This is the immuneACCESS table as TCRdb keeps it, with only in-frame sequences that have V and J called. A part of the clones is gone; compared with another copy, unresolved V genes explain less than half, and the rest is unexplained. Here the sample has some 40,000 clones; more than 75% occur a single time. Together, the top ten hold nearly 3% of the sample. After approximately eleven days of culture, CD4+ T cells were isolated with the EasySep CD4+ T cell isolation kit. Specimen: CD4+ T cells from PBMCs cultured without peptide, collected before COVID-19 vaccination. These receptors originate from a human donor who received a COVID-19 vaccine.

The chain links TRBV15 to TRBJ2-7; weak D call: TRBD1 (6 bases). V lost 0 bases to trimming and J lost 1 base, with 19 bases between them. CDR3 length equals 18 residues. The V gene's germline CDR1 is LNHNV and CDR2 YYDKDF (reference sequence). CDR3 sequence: CATSREWGQPRLSYEQYV. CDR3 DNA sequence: TGTGCCACCAGCAGAGAGTGGGGGCAGCCCCGCCTTTCCTACGAGCAGTACGTC.

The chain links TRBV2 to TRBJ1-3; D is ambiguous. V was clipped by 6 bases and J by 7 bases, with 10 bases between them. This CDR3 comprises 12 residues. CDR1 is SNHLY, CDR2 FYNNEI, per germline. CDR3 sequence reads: CASSADSNTIYF. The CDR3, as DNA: TGTGCCAGCAGCGCCGACTCGAACACCATATATTTT.

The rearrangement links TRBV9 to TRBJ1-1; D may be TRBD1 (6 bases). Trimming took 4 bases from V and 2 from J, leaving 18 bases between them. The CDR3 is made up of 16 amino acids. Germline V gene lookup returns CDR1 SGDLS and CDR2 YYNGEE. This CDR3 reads CASSPHGTNINTEAFF. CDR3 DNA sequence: TGTGCCAGCAGCCCTCACGGGACAAATATTAACACTGAAGCTTTCTTT.

Written as DNA, the CDR3 is TGTGCCAGCAGCTTAACGATAGCGGGGGGTTTAGAGACCCAGTACTTC. Protein sequence: CASSLTIAGGLETQYF. The chain uses TRBV7-3 and TRBJ2-5; 10 nucleotides line up with TRBD2. Looked up from germline, CDR1 is SGHTA and CDR2 is FQGTGA. V was clipped by 0 bases and J by 4 bases; unmatched bases: 5. The CDR3 runs 16 residues.

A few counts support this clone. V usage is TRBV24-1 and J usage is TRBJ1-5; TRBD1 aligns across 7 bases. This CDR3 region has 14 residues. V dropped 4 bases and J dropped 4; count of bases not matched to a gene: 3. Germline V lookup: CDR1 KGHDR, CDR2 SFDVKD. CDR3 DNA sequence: TGTGCCACCAGTGAAGGGGGCACTAATCAGCCCCAGCATTTT. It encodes CATSEGGTNQPQHF.

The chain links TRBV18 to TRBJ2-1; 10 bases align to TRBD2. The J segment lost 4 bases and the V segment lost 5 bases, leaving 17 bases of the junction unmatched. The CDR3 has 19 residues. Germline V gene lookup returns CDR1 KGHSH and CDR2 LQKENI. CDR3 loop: CASSWGRAGGPKLYNEQFF. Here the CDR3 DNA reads TGTGCCAGCTCATGGGGCCGAGCGGGGGGGCCGAAATTATACAATGAGCAGTTCTTC.

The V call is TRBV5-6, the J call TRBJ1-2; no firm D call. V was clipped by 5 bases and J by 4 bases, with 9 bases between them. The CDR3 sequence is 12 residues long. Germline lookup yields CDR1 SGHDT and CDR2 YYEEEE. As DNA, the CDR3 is TGTGCCAGCAGTGAAGGGTCCTATGGCTACACCTTC. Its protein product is CASSEGSYGYTF.

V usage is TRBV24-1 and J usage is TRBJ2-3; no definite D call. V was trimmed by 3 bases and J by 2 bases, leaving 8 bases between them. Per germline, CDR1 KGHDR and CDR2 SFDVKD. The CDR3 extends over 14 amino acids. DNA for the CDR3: TGTGCCACCAGTGATACGGGCTACACAGATACGCAGTATTTT. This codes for CATSDTGYTDTQYF.

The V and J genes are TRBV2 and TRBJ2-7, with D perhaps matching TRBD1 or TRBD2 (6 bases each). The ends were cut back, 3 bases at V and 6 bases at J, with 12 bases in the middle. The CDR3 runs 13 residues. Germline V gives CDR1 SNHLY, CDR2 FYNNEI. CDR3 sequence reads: CASSDARGGEQYV. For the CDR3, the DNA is TGTGCCAGCAGTGACGCCAGGGGAGGCGAGCAGTACGTC.

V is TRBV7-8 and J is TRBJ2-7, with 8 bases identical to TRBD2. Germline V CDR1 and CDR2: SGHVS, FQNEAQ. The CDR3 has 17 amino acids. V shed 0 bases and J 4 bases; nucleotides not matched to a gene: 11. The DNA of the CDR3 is TGTGCCAGCAGCTTAGCGACCGGCGGGGGGAACCTTTACGAGCAGTACGTC. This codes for CASSLATGGGNLYEQYV.

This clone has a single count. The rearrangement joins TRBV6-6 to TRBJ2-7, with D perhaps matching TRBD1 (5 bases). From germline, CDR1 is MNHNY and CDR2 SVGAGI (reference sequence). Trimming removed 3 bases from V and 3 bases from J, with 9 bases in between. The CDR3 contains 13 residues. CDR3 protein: CASSYSRGYEQYV. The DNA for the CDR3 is TGTGCCAGCAGTTATTCAAGGGGCTACGAGCAGTACGTC.

The chain's CDR3 is CATSDLAGETQYF. The CDR3 DNA reads as TGTGCCACCAGTGATTTGGCCGGAGAGACCCAGTACTTC. The chain links TRBV24-1 to TRBJ2-5; D is ambiguous. Looked up from germline, CDR1 is KGHDR and CDR2 is SFDVKD. CDR3 length equals 13 residues. The V end lost 0 bases, the J end lost 4 bases, and 5 bases lay between the germline ends.

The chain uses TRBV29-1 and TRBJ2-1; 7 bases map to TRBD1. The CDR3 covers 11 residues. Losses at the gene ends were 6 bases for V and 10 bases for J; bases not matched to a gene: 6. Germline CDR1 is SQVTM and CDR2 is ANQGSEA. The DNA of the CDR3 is TGCAGCGTAGACAGGGTAGGCGAGCAGTTCTTC. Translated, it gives CSVDRVGEQFF.

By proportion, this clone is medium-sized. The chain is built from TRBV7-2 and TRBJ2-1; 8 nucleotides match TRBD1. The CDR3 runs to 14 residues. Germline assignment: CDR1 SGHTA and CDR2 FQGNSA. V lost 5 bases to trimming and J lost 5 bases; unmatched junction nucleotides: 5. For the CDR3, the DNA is TGTGCCAGCAGCCCCGGACAGGGCCACAATGAGCAGTTCTTC. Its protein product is CASSPGQGHNEQFF.

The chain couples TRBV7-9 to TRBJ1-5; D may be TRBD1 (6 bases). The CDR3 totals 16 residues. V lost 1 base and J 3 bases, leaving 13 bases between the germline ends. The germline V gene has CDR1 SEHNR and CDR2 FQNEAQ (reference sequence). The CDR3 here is CASSLGAGADNQPQHF. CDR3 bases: TGTGCCAGCAGCTTAGGGGCGGGGGCGGACAATCAGCCCCAGCATTTT.

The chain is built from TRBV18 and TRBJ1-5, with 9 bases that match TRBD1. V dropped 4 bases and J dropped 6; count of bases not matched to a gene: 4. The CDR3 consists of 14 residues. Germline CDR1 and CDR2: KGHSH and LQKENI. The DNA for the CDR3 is TGTGCCAGCTCACGGACAGGGGAAGGTCAGCCCCAGCATTTT. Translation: CASSRTGEGQPQHF.

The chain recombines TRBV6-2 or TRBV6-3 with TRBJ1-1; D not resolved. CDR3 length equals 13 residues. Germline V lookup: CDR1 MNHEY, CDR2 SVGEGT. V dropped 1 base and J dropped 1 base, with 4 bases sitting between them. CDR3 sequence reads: CASSYFGNTEAFF. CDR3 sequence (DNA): TGTGCCAGCAGTTACTTCGGGAACACTGAAGCTTTCTTT.

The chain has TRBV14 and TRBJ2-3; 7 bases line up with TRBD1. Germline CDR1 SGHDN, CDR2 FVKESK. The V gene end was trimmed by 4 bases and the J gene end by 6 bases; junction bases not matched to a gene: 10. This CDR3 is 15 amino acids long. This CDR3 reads CASSPYGTAWDTQYF. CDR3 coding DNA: TGTGCCAGCAGCCCTTACGGGACAGCGTGGGATACGCAGTATTTT. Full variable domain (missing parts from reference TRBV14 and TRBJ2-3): EAGVTQFPSHSVIEKGQTVTLRCDPISGHDNLYWYRRVMGKEIKFLLHFVKESKQDESGMPNNRFLAERTGGTYSTLKVQPAELEDSGVYFCASSPYGTAWDTQYFGPGTRLTVL.

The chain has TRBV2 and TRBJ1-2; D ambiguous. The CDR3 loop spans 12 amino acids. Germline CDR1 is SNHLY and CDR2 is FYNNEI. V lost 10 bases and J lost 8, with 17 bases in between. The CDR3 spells CAIQGPSGGYTF. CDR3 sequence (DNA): TGTGCCATCCAAGGCCCTTCAGGCGGCTACACCTTC. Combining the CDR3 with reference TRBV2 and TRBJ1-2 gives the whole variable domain EPEVTQTPSHQVTQMGQEVILRCVPISNHLYFYWYRQILGQKVEFLVSFYNNEISEKSEIFDDQFSVERPDGSNFTLKIRSTKLEDSAMYFCAIQGPSGGYTFGSGTRLTVV.

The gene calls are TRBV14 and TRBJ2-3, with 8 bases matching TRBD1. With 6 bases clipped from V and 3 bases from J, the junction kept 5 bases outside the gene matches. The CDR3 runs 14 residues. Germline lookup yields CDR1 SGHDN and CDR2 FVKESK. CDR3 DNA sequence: TGTGCCAGCAGGCGACAGGGGAGGACAGATACGCAGTATTTT. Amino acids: CASRRQGRTDTQYF.

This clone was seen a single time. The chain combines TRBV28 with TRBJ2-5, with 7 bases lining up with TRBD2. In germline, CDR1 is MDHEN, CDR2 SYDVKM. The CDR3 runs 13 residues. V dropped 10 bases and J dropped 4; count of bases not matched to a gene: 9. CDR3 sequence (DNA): TGTGCCACCTGGGCGGGGGTTGGAGAGACCCAGTACTTC. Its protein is CATWAGVGETQYF.

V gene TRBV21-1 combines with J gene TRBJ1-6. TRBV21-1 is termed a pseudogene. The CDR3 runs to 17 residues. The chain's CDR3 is CARPVWPDPLNNSPLHF. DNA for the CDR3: TGTGCCCGCCCTGTGTGGCCCGACCCGCTAAATAATTCACCCCTCCACTTT.

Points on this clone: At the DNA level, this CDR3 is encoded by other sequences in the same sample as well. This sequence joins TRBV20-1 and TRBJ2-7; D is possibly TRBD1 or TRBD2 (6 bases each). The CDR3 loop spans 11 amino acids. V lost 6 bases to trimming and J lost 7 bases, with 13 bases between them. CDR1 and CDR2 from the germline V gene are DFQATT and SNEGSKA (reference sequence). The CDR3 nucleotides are TGCAGTGCCAAAAGGGGGGATGAGCAGTACGTC. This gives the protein CSAKRGDEQYV.

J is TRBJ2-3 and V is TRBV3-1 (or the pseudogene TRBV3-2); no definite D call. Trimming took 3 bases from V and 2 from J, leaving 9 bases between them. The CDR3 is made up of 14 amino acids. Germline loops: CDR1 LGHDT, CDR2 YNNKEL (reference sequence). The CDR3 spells CASSQDGITDTQYF. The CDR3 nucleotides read TGTGCCAGCAGCCAGGACGGCATCACAGATACGCAGTATTTT.

The CDR3 here is CASSQRGGGTDTQYF. The CDR3 nucleotides read TGTGCCAGCAGCCAAAGAGGGGGGGGCACAGATACGCAGTATTTT. The chain recombines TRBV3-1 (or the pseudogene TRBV3-2) with TRBJ2-3; tentative D call: TRBD2 (7 bases). The CDR3 sequence is 15 residues long. Germline V gives CDR1 LGHDT, CDR2 YNNKEL (reference sequence). Trimming pared 2 bases from V and 1 base from J, leaving 10 bases between.